These T cell receptor beta chains were read from a single sample in a study of cytotoxic CD8 clonotypes in ibrutinib-treated CLL. Sequencing was performed with immunoSEQ multiplex PCR; in TCRdb, only in-frame clones are kept and a portion is missing. The sample includes over 200,000 clones, approximately 70% of them seen just once. Specimen: PBMCs, collected after 12 months of ibrutinib treatment. The source is a human donor with chronic lymphocytic leukemia. Both conserved end residues are part of each CDR3. D genes are given only for firm matches. The listing skips clone size in some rows; elsewhere it reads once, few, many or a size class.

>.|TRBV5-8|TRBJ2-7|.
CASSLGQGSPYEQYF
TGTGCCAGCAGCTTGGGGCAGGGGAGCCCCTACGAGCAGTACTTC
>.|TRBV18|TRBJ2-7|.
CASSPPLSTRIYEQYF
TGTGCCAGCTCACCACCTTTATCGACACGCATCTACGAGCAGTACTTC
>TRBD2|TRBV7-3|TRBJ2-1|.
CASSLSGRQYNEQFF
TGTGCCAGCAGCTTAAGCGGGAGGCAATACAATGAGCAGTTCTTC
>.|TRBV18|TRBJ1-1|.
CASSPVLFTEAFF
TGTGCCAGCTCACCAGTTCTATTCACTGAAGCTTTCTTT
>.|TRBV27|TRBJ1-1|.
CASIGGVIGTEAFF
TGTGCCAGCATTGGGGGGGTAATAGGCACTGAAGCTTTCTTT
>.|TRBV5-1|TRBJ2-5|.
CASSGGLETQYF
TGCGCCAGCAGCGGGGGATTAGAGACCCAGTACTTC
>.|TRBV28|TRBJ2-1|.
CASTLPGIDEQFF
TGTGCCAGCACCTTACCCGGGATCGATGAGCAGTTCTTC
>.|TRBV27|TRBJ2-4|.
CASSLGRTKNIQYF
TGTGCCAGCAGTTTAGGCAGAACCAAAAACATTCAGTACTTC
>.|TRBV6-6|TRBJ1-1|.
CASSWQGTEAFF
TGTGCCAGCAGTTGGCAGGGTACTGAAGCTTTCTTT
>.|TRBV19|TRBJ1-1|.
CASSWQGNTEAFF
TGTGCCAGTAGTTGGCAGGGGAACACTGAAGCTTTCTTT
>TRBD1|TRBV7-9|TRBJ2-2|few
CASSTLRGRMGMTGELFF
TGTGCCAGCAGCACACTCAGGGGGCGCATGGGGATGACCGGGGAGCTGTTTTTT
>.|TRBV5-4|TRBJ1-2|.
CASGSGSWGYGYTF
TGTGCCAGCGGGTCTGGATCCTGGGGCTATGGCTACACCTTC
>TRBD2|TRBV15|TRBJ2-7|.
CATSRDKTGGPYEQYF
TGTGCCACCAGCAGAGATAAAACGGGAGGGCCATACGAGCAGTACTTC
>.|TRBV15|TRBJ2-1|.
CATSREYIAGQGDEQFF
TGTGCCACCAGCAGGGAATATATAGCGGGACAGGGTGATGAGCAGTTCTTC
>.|TRBV4-1|TRBJ1-5|.
CASSQDTRGGSQPQHF
TGCGCCAGCAGCCAAGATACCCGGGGGGGCAGTCAGCCCCAGCATTTT